A single sample is the source of the 10 T cell receptor beta chains below, sequenced in a study of OX40 agonist ivuxolimab in advanced cancers. Using immunoSEQ multiplex PCR, the repertoire was profiled, and TCRdb retains in-frame clones only, with some absent. The sample holds 41,000 or so clones, around four fifths seen once. The material sequenced was CD4+ or CD8+ T cells sorted from blood, taken in a trial of the OX40 agonist ivuxolimab. All receptors come from an adult with an advanced solid tumor such as melanoma, head and neck, liver or kidney cancer.

The chain recombines TRBV11-2 with TRBJ2-7; D remains ambiguous. The CDR3 extends over 12 amino acids. Germline V gene sequence: CDR1 SGHAT, CDR2 FQNNGV. Trimming pared 1 base from V and 7 bases from J, leaving 8 bases between. The DNA for the CDR3 is TGTGCCAGCAGCTTAGCGCTTGGTGAGCAGTACTTC. This translates into CASSLALGEQYF.

The gene calls are TRBV4-2 and TRBJ2-7; TRBD1 agrees at 9 bases. From germline, CDR1 is LGHNA and CDR2 YNFKEQ. CDR3 size: 15 residues. V lost 1 base to trimming and J lost 5 bases; unmatched junction nucleotides: 6. The CDR3 reads CASSQVTGTGNEQYF. CDR3 DNA sequence: TGTGCCAGCAGCCAAGTTACCGGGACAGGGAACGAGCAGTACTTC.

This sequence joins TRBV28 and TRBJ2-1; 11 positions agree with TRBD1. Germline CDR1 and CDR2: MDHEN and SYDVKM. The CDR3 is 17 amino acids. V trimming: 0 bases; J trimming: 7 bases; junction bases outside the gene matches: 8. The CDR3 loop is CASSLWWTGGGRNEQFF. In DNA form, the CDR3 reads TGTGCCAGCAGTTTATGGTGGACAGGGGGCGGTAGAAATGAGCAGTTCTTC.

This chain links TRBV11-3 with TRBJ2-1, with no clear D. V was cut by 7 bases and J by 2 bases, with 12 bases left in between. The CDR3 covers 14 residues. Germline V CDR1 and CDR2: SGHNT, YENEEA. DNA of the CDR3: TGTGCCAGCAAGCCCCCTGACACCTACAATGAGCAGTTCTTC. It codes for CASKPPDTYNEQFF.

The genes are TRBV28 and TRBJ2-1; TRBD2 matches at 9 bases. The CDR3 contains 16 residues. Germline CDR1 MDHEN, CDR2 SYDVKM. The junction had 11 bases not matched to a gene; V was cut back by 6 bases and J by 5 bases. The DNA of the CDR3 is TGTGCCAGCAGCTCAATAGGACTAGCGCCTAACAATGAGCAGTTCTTC. Its protein is CASSSIGLAPNNEQFF.

V is TRBV27 and J is TRBJ1-2; tentatively, D is TRBD1 (6 bases). CDR1 and CDR2 from the germline V gene are MNHEY and SMNVEV (reference sequence). CDR3 length equals 17 residues. V shed 5 bases and J shed 6 bases, with 25 bases lying between them. The CDR3 DNA follows: TGTGCCAGCAGTCTCAGGGGATCCGGTTTTGGGGGGGATGGCTACACCTTC. Translated, it gives CASSLRGSGFGGDGYTF.

J is TRBJ2-1 and V is TRBV7-3; 14 bases agree with TRBD2. Germline V gives CDR1 SGHTA, CDR2 FQGTGA. The CDR3 runs to 16 residues. The V gene end was trimmed by 4 bases and the J gene end by 7 bases; junction bases not matched to a gene: 6. The CDR3 DNA reads as TGTGCCAGCAGCTCCCCGGGACTAGCGGGAGCTAATGAGCAGTTCTTC. It specifies CASSSPGLAGANEQFF.

The J gene is TRBJ2-5, the V gene TRBV14; D is possibly TRBD1 or TRBD2 (5 bases each). CDR1 and CDR2 from the germline V gene are SGHDN and FVKESK. V lost 1 base and J 1 base, leaving 10 bases between the germline ends. The CDR3 consists of 15 residues. The CDR3 sequence: CASSQGGTIQETQYF. The CDR3 nucleotides are TGTGCCAGCAGCCAAGGGGGGACGATCCAAGAGACCCAGTACTTC.

This clone was detected once. The chain recombines TRBV28 with TRBJ2-5; 8 bases match TRBD2. V lost 5 bases and J lost 2; bases outside the gene matches: 7. CDR1 and CDR2 from the germline V gene are MDHEN and SYDVKM. This CDR3 region has 15 residues. The CDR3 region has the DNA TGTGCCAGCAGTCACGGGGGGGCAGGACAAGAGACCCAGTACTTC. Its protein product is CASSHGGAGQETQYF. The variable domain in full, completed from reference TRBV28 and TRBJ2-5, reads DVKVTQSSRYLVKRTGEKVFLECVQDMDHENMFWYRQDPGLGLRLIYFSYDVKMKEKGDIPEGYSVSREKKERFSLILESASTNQTSMYLCASSHGGAGQETQYFGPGTRLLVL.

V gene TRBV4-2 combines with J gene TRBJ2-1; no firm D call. The CDR3 length is 12 residues. V was clipped by 1 base and J by 7 bases, with 5 bases between them. Germline lookup yields CDR1 LGHNA and CDR2 YNFKEQ. The CDR3 bases are TGTGCCAGCAGCCAAGTGCGGAATGAGCAGTTCTTC. Protein: CASSQVRNEQFF.